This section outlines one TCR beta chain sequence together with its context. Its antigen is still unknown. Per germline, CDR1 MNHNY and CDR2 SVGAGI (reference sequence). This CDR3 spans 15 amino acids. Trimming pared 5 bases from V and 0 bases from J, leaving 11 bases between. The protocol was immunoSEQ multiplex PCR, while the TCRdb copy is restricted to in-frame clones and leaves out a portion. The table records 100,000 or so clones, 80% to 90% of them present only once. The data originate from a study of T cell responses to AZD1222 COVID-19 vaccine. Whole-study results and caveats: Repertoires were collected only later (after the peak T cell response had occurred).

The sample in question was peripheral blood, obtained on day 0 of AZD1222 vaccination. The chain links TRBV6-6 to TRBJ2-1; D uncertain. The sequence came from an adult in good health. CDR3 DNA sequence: TGTGCCAGCAGTGATCCCCCCAGCTCCTACAATGAGCAGTTCTTC. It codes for CASSDPPSSYNEQFF.